The rows below give T cell receptor beta chains drawn from one sample of a study of blood T cells in healthy people across ages. TCRdb fed the 5' RACE reads into MiXCR, producing one record per CDR3 protein. The profile shows 550,000 to 750,000 distinct CDR3 sequences, under 25% of them singletons. Sequenced: blood. The receptors originated from a man aged 65-85 years in good health. The CDR3 runs from the conserved cysteine through the conserved F or W. The D gene is left open where the match is weak. Some rows mark clone size as missing; the rest say once, few, many or name a class of expanded clone.

V,size,J,D,DNA,CDR3
TRBV20-1,NA,TRBJ2-3,TRBD1,TGCAGTGCTGGGGACAGCATGACAGATACGCAGTATTTT,CSAGDSMTDTQYF
TRBV20-1,few,TRBJ2-5,TRBD2,TGCAGTGCTCCTTTACCGGGACTAGCCCTTCTACTGGAGTACTTC,CSAPLPGLALLLEYF
TRBV4-3,few,TRBJ2-7,NA,TGCGCCAGCAGCCAAGAGGCAGGGAAGGGCGAGCAGTACTTC,CASSQEAGKGEQYF
TRBV24-1,NA,TRBJ1-1,NA,TGTGCCACCAGACTAGGGGGGGACACTGAAGCTTTCTTT,CATRLGGDTEAFF
TRBV20-1,many,TRBJ2-3,NA,TGCAGTGCTAGAGGCCCAGATACGCAGTATTTT,CSARGPDTQYF
TRBV5-1,NA,TRBJ1-3,NA,TGCGCCACCCGAGTCGATACCTCTGGAAACACCATATATTTT,CATRVDTSGNTIYF
TRBV20-1,NA,TRBJ2-1,TRBD2,TGCAGTGCTCCTCTGGGACTAGCGGACAATGAGCAGTTCTTC,CSAPLGLADNEQFF
TRBV28,few,TRBJ1-5,NA,TGTGCCAGCAGTTTCCTCGGGGAATGGGAGCCCCAGCATTTT,CASSFLGEWEPQHF
TRBV2,NA,TRBJ2-1,TRBD2,TGTGCCAGCAGTGAACTAGCGGGAGGGGCCTACAATGAGCAGTTCTTC,CASSELAGGAYNEQFF
TRBV30,NA,TRBJ2-5,TRBD2,TGTGCCTGGAAAAAAGCGGGGGAACAAGAGACCCAGTACTTC,CAWKKAGEQETQYF